These T cell receptor beta chains were read from a single sample in a study of cytomegalovirus exposure and HLA in healthy donors. The repertoire was sequenced with immunoSEQ multiplex PCR; TCRdb's copy has only in-frame clones and lacks some. The sample gives 45,000 to 60,000 clones, more than 80% of which show up once; under 6.5% is in the top ten. Sequenced: PBMCs. The receptors were sampled from a woman between 18 and 29 years old in good health and CMV-seronegative. CDR3s include the opening cysteine and the closing phenylalanine or tryptophan. D genes are given only for firm matches. The listing skips clone size in some rows; elsewhere it reads once, few, many or a size class.

clone_size	d_call	v_call	j_call	cdr3_aa	cdr3_nt
-	-	TRBV6-1	TRBJ1-1	CASSEPWQVKTEAFF	TGTGCCAGCAGTGAACCGTGGCAAGTGAAAACTGAAGCTTTCTTT
-	-	TRBV5-5	TRBJ1-5	CASSLASGVGQPQHF	TGTGCCAGCAGCTTGGCCTCGGGAGTAGGACAGCCCCAGCATTTT
-	-	TRBV25-1	TRBJ1-1	CASREEVNTEAFF	TGTGCCAGCAGAGAGGAGGTGAACACTGAAGCTTTCTTT
-	-	TRBV7-9	TRBJ2-1	CASTRVFGGLRSYNEQFF	TGTGCCAGCACCCGCGTCTTCGGGGGGCTAAGGTCCTACAATGAGCAGTTCTTC
once	TRBD1	TRBV5-6	TRBJ1-2	CASSTGQGVGPARGYTF	TGTGCCAGCAGCACCGGACAGGGCGTCGGCCCAGCAAGGGGCTACACCTTC
-	-	TRBV27	TRBJ2-5	CASSLSRTQETQYF	TGTGCCAGCAGTTTATCGAGGACTCAAGAGACCCAGTACTTC
-	-	TRBV15	TRBJ1-1	CATSRTRNTEAFF	TGTGCCACCAGCAGAACGAGGAACACTGAAGCTTTCTTT
-	-	TRBV4-1	TRBJ2-7	CASSQDGGGWGSGEQYF	TGCGCCAGCAGCCAAGATGGTGGGGGCTGGGGTTCGGGAGAGCAGTACTTC
-	TRBD1	TRBV19	TRBJ2-7	CASSPRPDRTYEQYF	TGTGCCAGTAGTCCCCGACCGGACAGGACGTACGAGCAGTACTTC
-	TRBD2	TRBV2	TRBJ2-1	CARGGSGSGDEQFF	TGTGCCCGCGGGGGAAGCGGGAGTGGGGATGAGCAGTTCTTC
few	-	TRBV5-1	TRBJ1-2	CASSPGGEYNGYTF	TGCGCCAGCAGCCCCGGCGGGGAATACAATGGCTACACCTTC
-	TRBD1	TRBV6-5	TRBJ1-2	CASSWQGQGYTF	TGTGCCAGCAGTTGGCAAGGACAGGGTTACACCTTC
-	TRBD2	TRBV18	TRBJ2-3	CASSPKAGSGMTDTQYF	TGTGCCAGCTCACCAAAAGCCGGTAGCGGGATGACAGATACGCAGTATTTT
-	TRBD1	TRBV29-1	TRBJ2-7	CSVPGQGRYEQYF	TGCAGCGTTCCCGGACAGGGAAGGTACGAGCAGTACTTC
-	-	TRBV4-2	TRBJ1-2	CASSLGAYGYTF	TGTGCCAGCTCCCTGGGAGCGTATGGCTACACCTTC
-	-	TRBV9	TRBJ2-5	CASSVGGTLQETQYF	TGTGCCAGCAGCGTAGGAGGAACTCTTCAAGAGACCCAGTACTTC
-	TRBD1	TRBV19	TRBJ2-2	CASSIRTGVRAGELFF	TGTGCCAGTAGTATCCGGACAGGGGTACGTGCCGGGGAGCTGTTTTTT
-	TRBD2	TRBV2	TRBJ2-1	CASSLAGVRHNEQFF	TGTGCCAGCAGCTTAGCGGGAGTGAGGCACAATGAGCAGTTCTTC
-	TRBD1	TRBV30	TRBJ2-2	CAWTRGTGMAGELFF	TGTGCCTGGACAAGGGGGACAGGGATGGCCGGGGAGCTGTTTTTT
-	TRBD2	TRBV4-2	TRBJ2-7	CASSQAGLAGNYEQYF	TGTGCCAGCAGCCAAGCCGGACTAGCGGGGAACTACGAGCAGTACTTC
-	-	TRBV11-2	TRBJ1-1	CASSQEIPEAFF	TGTGCCAGCAGCCAAGAGATCCCTGAAGCTTTCTTT
-	TRBD2	TRBV27	TRBJ2-5	CASRPLAEETQYF	TGTGCCAGCAGGCCCCTAGCGGAAGAGACCCAGTACTTC
-	-	TRBV6-5	TRBJ2-1	CASSYRLTPYNEQFF	TGTGCCAGCAGTTACAGACTGACTCCCTACAATGAGCAGTTCTTC
-	TRBD2	TRBV6-5	TRBJ2-2	CASSGNRGVTGELFF	TGTGCCAGCAGTGGAAATCGGGGGGTCACCGGGGAGCTGTTTTTT
-	-	TRBV18	TRBJ1-1	CASSPKTVLNTEAFF	TGTGCCAGCTCACCCAAAACGGTCCTGAACACTGAAGCTTTCTTT
-	TRBD2	TRBV6-1	TRBJ2-5	CASSETPGGGAETQYF	TGTGCCAGCAGTGAAACCCCCGGCGGGGGGGCAGAGACCCAGTACTTC
-	TRBD1	TRBV7-9	TRBJ2-5	CASSSVGTGGSQETQYF	TGTGCCAGCAGTTCGGTGGGGACAGGGGGTTCCCAAGAGACCCAGTACTTC
-	TRBD1	TRBV6-1	TRBJ2-3	CATRQGWPDTQYF	TGTGCCACCAGACAGGGGTGGCCAGATACGCAGTATTTT
-	TRBD2	TRBV7-9	TRBJ2-5	CASSLGLAGEETQYF	TGTGCCAGCAGCTTAGGCTTGGCGGGGGAGGAGACCCAGTACTTC
-	TRBD1	TRBV14	TRBJ1-1	CASSQARGLRTEAFF	TGTGCCAGCAGCCAGGCCAGGGGGCTTCGGACTGAAGCTTTCTTT
once	-	TRBV29-1	TRBJ1-2	CSVGVTANRGYTF	TGCAGCGTTGGCGTCACCGCTAACCGTGGCTACACCTTC
-	-	TRBV5-1	TRBJ2-3	CASSLGGSGTDTQYF	TGCGCCAGCAGCTTGGGTGGAAGCGGTACAGATACGCAGTATTTT
-	TRBD1	TRBV7-9	TRBJ1-2	CASSLDGGGEGYTF	TGTGCCAGCAGCTTAGATGGAGGGGGCGAAGGCTACACCTTC
-	-	TRBV7-2	TRBJ2-2	CASSAGRSGTGELFF	TGTGCCAGCAGCGCCGGGAGATCAGGCACCGGGGAGCTGTTTTTT
-	TRBD2	TRBV12-5	TRBJ2-1	CASGLVNMGLAGENEQFF	TGTGCTAGTGGTTTGGTAAATATGGGACTAGCGGGAGAGAATGAGCAGTTCTTC